This T cell receptor beta chain was recovered during a study of cytomegalovirus exposure and HLA in healthy donors. As for the study in general: Sequencing of roughly 180 million T cells in an earlier analysis found some 100 million unique TCR beta sequences.

It was with 60 Vbeta and 13 Jbeta primers that the PCR ran. Using immunoSEQ multiplex PCR, the repertoire was profiled, and TCRdb retains in-frame clones only, with some absent. The sample lists 99,000 or so clones; 60% to 80% were seen once. V lost 6 bases to trimming and J lost 2 bases, with 12 bases between them. Germline CDR1 MNHEY, CDR2 SVGAGI. CDR3 length: 14 residues. V is TRBV6-5 and J is TRBJ2-3; tentatively, D is TRBD1 (5 bases). The receptor comes from a man aged 55 to 70 in good health and CMV-seropositive. The sample comprised PBMCs. The CDR3 DNA reads as TGTGCCAGCAGGGGGCCTTTGCACACAGATACGCAGTATTTT. This sequence encodes CASRGPLHTDTQYF.